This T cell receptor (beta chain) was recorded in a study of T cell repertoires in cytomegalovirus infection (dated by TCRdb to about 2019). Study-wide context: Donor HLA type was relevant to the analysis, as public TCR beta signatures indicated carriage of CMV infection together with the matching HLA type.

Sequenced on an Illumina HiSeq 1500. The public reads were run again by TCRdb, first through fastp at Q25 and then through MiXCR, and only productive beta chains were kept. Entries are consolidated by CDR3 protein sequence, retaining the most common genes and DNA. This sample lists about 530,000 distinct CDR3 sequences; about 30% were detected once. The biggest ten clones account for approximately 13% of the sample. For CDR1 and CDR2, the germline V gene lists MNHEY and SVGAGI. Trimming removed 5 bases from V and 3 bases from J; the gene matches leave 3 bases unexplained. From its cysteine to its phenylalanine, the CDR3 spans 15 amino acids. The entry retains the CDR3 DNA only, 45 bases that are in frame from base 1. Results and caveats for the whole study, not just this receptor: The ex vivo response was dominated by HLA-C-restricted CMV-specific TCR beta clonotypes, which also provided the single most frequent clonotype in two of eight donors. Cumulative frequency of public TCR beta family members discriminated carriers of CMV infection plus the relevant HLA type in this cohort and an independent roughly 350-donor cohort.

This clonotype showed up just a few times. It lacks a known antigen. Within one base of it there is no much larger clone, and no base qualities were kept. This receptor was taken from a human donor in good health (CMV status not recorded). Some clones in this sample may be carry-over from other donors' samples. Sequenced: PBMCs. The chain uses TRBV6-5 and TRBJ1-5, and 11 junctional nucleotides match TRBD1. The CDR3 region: CASSRDRGYNQPQHF. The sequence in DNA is TGTGCCAGCAGTCGGGACAGGGGGTACAATCAGCCCCAGCATTTT.